This TCR beta chain derives from a study of beta chain features in type 1 diabetes. Study findings and constraints: Significant though moderate, a shortening of TCRB CDR3s appeared in all four CD4+ subsets of Type 1 diabetes patients.

This clone has just a few counts. No antigen is known for it. Isolated RNA was reverse transcribed in full, so expressed TCRB transcripts were sequenced. The study sequenced naive, central memory and regulatory T cell samples to an average of about 3.5 million reads. The assay was immunoSEQ multiplex PCR, and TCRdb's table has in-frame clones only and misses some. In the table there are 160,000 or so clones, 8.5% to 10% of which are singletons. Blood was collected once per donor into heparin, averaging approximately 110 mL. V gave up 1 base and J gave up 5 bases, with 8 bases separating them. This CDR3 is 14 amino acids long. Germline V gives CDR1 SGHTA, CDR2 FQGNSA.

The chain recombines TRBV7-2 with TRBJ1-4; the D gene is possibly TRBD1 (6 bases). Sequencing was performed on central memory CD4+ T cells from blood. The receptor was isolated from a woman in her twenties or thirties with type 1 diabetes. The CDR3 bases are TGTGCCAGCAGCTTAGACAGGGCCAATGAAAAACTGTTTTTT. Amino acid sequence: CASSLDRANEKLFF.